The 27 T cell receptor beta chains listed next were all sequenced from one sample in a study of T cell changes during pregnancy in multiple sclerosis. The protocol was immunoSEQ multiplex PCR, while the TCRdb copy is restricted to in-frame clones and leaves out a portion. The table lists tens of thousands of clones, roughly nine tenths of them singletons. Sequenced material: CD4+ T cells from peripheral blood mononuclear cells, taken in the third trimester of pregnancy. These receptor sequences come from a female donor with multiple sclerosis, enrolled in a pregnancy study.

This chain connects TRBV5-1 to TRBJ2-3, with D possibly TRBD1 on 5 matching bases. This CDR3 spans 15 amino acids. Between the trimmed V and J ends, which lost 4 bases and 0 bases, there was a span of 12 bases. Germline CDR1 reads SGHRS; CDR2 reads YFSETQ. CDR3 nucleotide sequence: TGCGCCAGCAGCCAGGGTAAGGGCAGCACAGATACGCAGTATTTT. This codes for CASSQGKGSTDTQYF.

This clone was counted at least ten times. The rearrangement uses TRBV19 and TRBJ1-4; possibly TRBD1 for D (6 bases). The CDR3 length is 15 residues. V shed 3 bases and J shed 2 bases, with 10 bases lying between them. From germline, CDR1 is LNHDA and CDR2 SQIVND (reference sequence). The chain's CDR3 is CASSIGGATNEKLFF. The CDR3 DNA reads as TGTGCCAGTAGTATTGGGGGGGCGACTAATGAAAAACTGTTTTTT.

The chain employs TRBV16 and TRBJ2-3, with TRBD2 identical over 12 bases. J lost 3 bases, V lost 4 bases, and 8 bases had no gene match. The CDR3 is 17 amino acids. Germline CDR1 is KGHSY and CDR2 is FQNENV. Here the CDR3 DNA reads TGTGCCAGCAGCCCTAGCGGGGGGGCCTCCGGAACAGATACGCAGTATTTT. Amino acids: CASSPSGGASGTDTQYF.

CDR3 sequence: CASSYERRTEAFF. CDR3 DNA: TGTGCCAGCAGTTACGAGCGACGCACTGAAGCTTTCTTT. This sequence joins TRBV6-5 and TRBJ1-1; no clear D. V was trimmed by 2 bases and J by 4 bases, leaving 8 bases between them. The CDR3 length is 13 residues. The germline V gene encodes CDR1 MNHEY and CDR2 SVGAGI.

The rearrangement links TRBV5-4 to TRBJ1-2; D not certain. V was cut by 4 bases and J by 2 bases, with 9 bases left in between. Germline CDR1 SGHNT, CDR2 YYREEE (reference sequence). This CDR3 contains 13 residues. The CDR3 loop reads CASSLDRNYGYTF. The CDR3 coding sequence is TGTGCCAGCAGCCTAGACCGGAACTATGGCTACACCTTC.

V is TRBV15 and J is TRBJ2-5, with 16 bases that match TRBD2. This CDR3 comprises 15 residues. From germline, CDR1 is LNHNV and CDR2 YYDKDF (reference sequence). Unmatched junction bases numbered 3, after V lost 6 bases and J lost 5 bases. The CDR3 is CATRGTSGRVETQYF. The CDR3 DNA follows: TGTGCCACCAGGGGGACTAGCGGGAGGGTTGAGACCCAGTACTTC.

The chain couples TRBV7-9 to TRBJ1-2; D gene uncertain. Germline CDR1 and CDR2: SEHNR and FQNEAQ (reference sequence). The CDR3 consists of 15 residues. V lost 3 bases and J lost 8, with 19 bases in between. The CDR3 region is CASSFSTRKDSGYTF. Here the CDR3 DNA reads TGTGCCAGCAGCTTCAGTACACGAAAAGATTCGGGCTACACCTTC.

The chain is built from TRBV7-9 and TRBJ2-6; no clear D. Trimming pared 1 base from V and 4 bases from J, leaving 5 bases between. Germline V CDR1 and CDR2: SEHNR, FQNEAQ (reference sequence). The CDR3 is 14 amino acids. CDR3 DNA sequence: TGTGCCAGCAGCTTAGTGTCGGGGGCCAACGTCCTGACTTTC. Translating gives CASSLVSGANVLTF. Based on the CDR3 plus reference TRBV7-9 and TRBJ2-6, the full variable domain is DTGVSQNPRHKITKRGQNVTFRCDPISEHNRLYWYRQTLGQGPEFLTYFQNEAQLEKSRLLSDRFSAERPKGSFSTLEIQRTEQGDSAMYLCASSLVSGANVLTFGAGSRLTVL.

The gene calls are TRBV5-1 and TRBJ1-6; D unresolved. There are 13 residues in the CDR3. Germline-derived CDR1 and CDR2 are SGHRS and YFSETQ. V shed 5 bases and J shed 10 bases, with 13 bases lying between them. CDR3 region: CASSTGDRSPLHF. Here the CDR3 DNA reads TGCGCCAGCAGTACGGGAGATCGATCACCCCTCCACTTT.

V gene TRBV5-1 combines with J gene TRBJ2-7, with D possibly matching TRBD1 (6 bases). The length of the CDR3 is 14 residues. The V end was cut by 4 bases, the J end by 4 bases, with 15 bases between. Germline CDR1 and CDR2: SGHRS and YFSETQ. CDR3 sequence: CASSPAGAGYEQYF. The CDR3 DNA reads TGCGCCAGCAGCCCGGCAGGGGCAGGATACGAGCAGTACTTC.

V gene TRBV27 combines with J gene TRBJ2-4; D gene uncertain. Per the germline V gene, CDR1 is MNHEY and CDR2 is SMNVEV (reference sequence). V was clipped by 6 bases and J by 0 bases, with 9 bases between them. The CDR3 consists of 14 residues. Here the CDR3 DNA reads TGTGCCAGCAGCCCCTCCGGAGCCAAAAACATTCAGTACTTC. Protein product: CASSPSGAKNIQYF.

The V call is TRBV18, the J call TRBJ2-5, with D unclear. CDR3 length: 15 amino acids. V lost 1 base, J lost 2 bases, and 11 bases lay in between. Germline CDR1 reads KGHSH; CDR2 reads LQKENI. The CDR3 bases are TGTGCCAGCTCACCACTAAGCAATATTCAAGAGACCCAGTACTTC. Its translation is CASSPLSNIQETQYF.

The V call is TRBV7-2, the J call TRBJ2-3; the D is unclear. The CDR3 covers 15 residues. Germline-derived CDR1 and CDR2 are SGHTA and FQGNSA. V lost 5 bases, J lost 0 bases, and 12 bases lay in between. The CDR3 DNA reads TGTGCCAGCAGCCCCCGCCTATTTAGCACAGATACGCAGTATTTT. Translated: CASSPRLFSTDTQYF.

The CDR3 loop reads CASSLGQGWRLDEQYF. The DNA for the CDR3 is TGCGCCAGCAGCTTAGGTCAGGGCTGGCGTTTGGACGAGCAGTACTTC. The chain has TRBV5-1 and TRBJ2-7; weak D call: TRBD1 (5 bases). Germline assignment: CDR1 SGHRS and CDR2 YFSETQ. Trimming took off 2 bases at V and 5 bases at J, with 20 bases between the two ends. The CDR3 runs 16 residues.

The V gene is TRBV9, the J gene TRBJ2-3, with 8 bases that match TRBD2. V gave up 4 bases and J gave up 1 base; unmatched junction bases: 11. The germline V gene has CDR1 SGDLS and CDR2 YYNGEE. There are 17 residues in the CDR3. CDR3 sequence reads: CASSPHPGREGTDTQYF. CDR3 bases: TGTGCCAGCAGCCCCCACCCCGGGCGGGAGGGCACAGATACGCAGTATTTT.

This chain links TRBV7-2 with TRBJ2-4, with TRBD2 matching over 15 bases. The trim removed 5 bases at V and 0 bases at J, leaving 2 bases unmatched. Germline-derived CDR1 and CDR2 are SGHTA and FQGNSA. The CDR3 extends over 17 amino acids. The CDR3 DNA is TGTGCCAGCAGCCGGGGACTAGCGGGAGGAGCCAAAAACATTCAGTACTTC. This codes for CASSRGLAGGAKNIQYF.

J is TRBJ1-3 and V is TRBV7-6; TRBD1 agrees at 12 bases. CDR3 length: 16 residues. Germline CDR1 reads SGHVS; CDR2 reads FNYEAQ. Unmatched junction bases numbered 11, after V lost 4 bases and J lost 10 bases. The CDR3 sequence: CASSSRDRGLYSTIYF. For the CDR3, the DNA is TGTGCCAGCAGCTCTAGGGACAGGGGGCTTTATAGTACCATATATTTT.

The rearrangement links TRBV7-3 to TRBJ2-3; a weak D match, TRBD2 (6 bases). Per the germline V gene, CDR1 is SGHTA and CDR2 is FQGTGA. CDR3 size: 15 residues. Trimming took 4 bases from V and 6 from J, leaving 17 bases between them. In DNA form, the CDR3 reads TGTGCCAGCAGCTCCCTCGGCGGGGCCTTCGATACGCAGTATTTT. Residues: CASSSLGGAFDTQYF. The variable domain in full, with the rest retrieved from reference TRBV7-3 and TRBJ2-3, is GAGVSQTPSNKVTEKGKYVELRCDPISGHTALYWYRQSLGQGPEFLIYFQGTGAADDSGLPNDRFFAVRPEGSVSTLKIQRTERGDSAVYLCASSSLGGAFDTQYFGPGTRLTVL.

V gene TRBV7-4 combines with J gene TRBJ1-1, with D maybe TRBD1 (6 bases). The ends were cut back, 1 base at V and 5 bases at J, with 14 bases in the middle. Looked up from germline, CDR1 is SGHVT and CDR2 is SQSDAQ. CDR3 length equals 15 residues. CDR3 nucleotide sequence: TGTGCCAGCAGCTTAGGGGCAGGGGAGAGGACTGAAGCTTTCTTT. This gives the protein CASSLGAGERTEAFF.

This rearrangement joins TRBV20-1 to TRBJ2-4; D not certain. Per germline, CDR1 DFQATT and CDR2 SNEGSKA (reference sequence). This CDR3 spans 10 amino acids. Trimming took 5 bases from V and 7 from J, leaving 6 bases between them. In nucleotides, the CDR3 is TGCAGTGCTCATGGCAACATTCAGTACTTC. It specifies CSAHGNIQYF.

Only a few counts were recorded for this clone. The V call is TRBV5-1, the J call TRBJ1-4, with D hard to call. This CDR3 spans 14 amino acids. The germline gives CDR1 SGHRS, CDR2 YFSETQ. Trimming took 0 bases from V and 6 from J, leaving 9 bases between them. The CDR3 protein is CASSLAGGDEKLFF. In DNA, the CDR3 is TGCGCCAGCAGCTTGGCGGGAGGAGATGAAAAACTGTTTTTT.

The CDR3 sequence is CASSPRQGNTEAFF. The CDR3 nucleotides are TGTGCCAGCAGCCCAAGACAGGGGAACACTGAAGCTTTCTTT. V usage is TRBV9 and J usage is TRBJ1-1, with TRBD1 matching 7 bases. The trim removed 4 bases at V and 1 base at J, leaving 4 bases unmatched. In germline, CDR1 is SGDLS, CDR2 YYNGEE. CDR3 length equals 14 residues.

The chain combines TRBV5-4 with TRBJ1-5, with D possibly being TRBD1 (5 bases). Looked up from germline, CDR1 is SGHNT and CDR2 is YYREEE (reference sequence). The CDR3 totals 12 residues. The V and J ends lost 3 bases and 6 bases respectively, with 7 bases between them. The CDR3 loop is CASSYDSQPQHF. In DNA, the CDR3 is TGTGCCAGCAGCTACGACAGTCAGCCCCAGCATTTT.

The chain has TRBV5-6 and TRBJ2-4; 8 bases fit TRBD2. Trimming removed 6 bases from V and 0 bases from J; junction bases left unmatched: 2. Germline V gives CDR1 SGHDT, CDR2 YYEEEE. This CDR3 spans 14 amino acids. The CDR3 loop is CASKAGVAKNIQYF. CDR3 coding DNA: TGTGCCAGCAAAGCGGGGGTAGCCAAAAACATTCAGTACTTC. Full variable domain (outside the CDR3, taken from reference TRBV5-6 and TRBJ2-4): DAGVTQSPTHLIKTRGQQVTLRCSPKSGHDTVSWYQQALGQGPQFIFQYYEEEERQRGNFPDRFSGHQFPNYSSELNVNALLLGDSALYLCASKAGVAKNIQYFGAGTRLSVL.

The sample holds one count of this clone. The V and J genes are TRBV29-1 and TRBJ1-1; D uncertain. Germline CDR1 SQVTM, CDR2 ANQGSEA. This CDR3 is built from 13 residues. V was trimmed by 7 bases and J by 6 bases, leaving 18 bases between them. As DNA, the CDR3 is TGCAGCGCAGTGCAGCCCCGGAGCCCTGAAGCTTTCTTT. Encoded protein: CSAVQPRSPEAFF.

This sequence joins TRBV18 and TRBJ2-1; the match to TRBD1 covers 11 bases. The CDR3 is made up of 18 amino acids. Germline assignment: CDR1 KGHSH and CDR2 LQKENI. With V trimmed by 4 bases and J by 1 base, 9 bases remained unmatched. CDR3 DNA: TGTGCCAGCTCACTGAGGACAGGGGGCTCGGTGTCCTACAATGAGCAGTTCTTC. It encodes CASSLRTGGSVSYNEQFF.

This clone was recorded once. J is TRBJ2-5 and V is TRBV25-1; maybe TRBD2 (5 bases). V lost 3 bases and J 3 bases, leaving 17 bases between the germline ends. CDR1 MGHDK and CDR2 SYGVNS come from the germline V gene. The CDR3 totals 16 residues. The CDR3 sequence: CASSDSIHPGKETQYF. The CDR3 nucleotides are TGTGCCAGCAGTGACTCGATTCACCCGGGGAAAGAGACCCAGTACTTC.